This T cell receptor beta chain was identified in a study of long-term antiretroviral therapy in people with HIV. Findings and caveats of the study: Pre-ART expanded clones dominated the repertoire at every time point. The study collected no data on ART adherence, viral resistance or therapy changes. Post-treatment diversity went higher with ART but stayed below transplant donor controls.

As regards this clone: Its antigen is unidentified.

United States facilities provided treatment to all participants with HIV. They ran version v3.0 of the immunoSEQ assay at survey level. This table comes from immunoSEQ multiplex PCR, and its TCRdb copy is limited to in-frame clones, with some not included. The sample yields 30,000 to 40,000 clones, 83% seen once. With 0 bases removed from V and 5 bases from J, the gap between germline ends came to 7 bases. CDR1 is MGHRA and CDR2 is YSYEKL in the germline V gene. The CDR3 runs 13 residues. The genes are TRBV4-1 and TRBJ1-1; D unresolved. The sequenced sample was unsorted PBMCs, obtained 0.4 years before starting antiretroviral therapy. The sequence was obtained from a man in his late teens or twenties with HIV. The CDR3 here is CASSQEHGTEAFF. In DNA form, the CDR3 reads TGCGCCAGCAGCCAAGAGCATGGAACTGAAGCTTTCTTT.